These 26 T cell receptor beta chains were all obtained from the same sample, sequenced in a study of T cells after yellow fever vaccination. MiXCR, applied by TCRdb to the 5' RACE reads, yields one record per CDR3 protein. The sample lists 500,000 to 550,000 distinct CDR3 sequences, about a fifth occurring once. Sequences were derived from PBMCs, sampled approximately 22 days after the first yellow fever vaccination. These receptors were taken from a man aged 18-30 years who received the YFV17D yellow fever vaccine.

This clonotype came up a few times. Here the CDR3 reads CASSYSNGRVDEAFF. The CDR3 DNA reads TGTGCCAGCAGTTACTCGAATGGCAGGGTGGATGAAGCTTTCTTT. V usage is TRBV6-2 or TRBV6-3 and J usage is TRBJ1-1; possible D gene TRBD1, 5 bases. In germline, CDR1 is MNHEY, CDR2 SVGEGT. The CDR3 has 15 amino acids. V lost 0 bases and J 7 bases, leaving 15 bases between the germline ends.

The rearrangement uses TRBV27 and TRBJ2-5; D is ambiguous. This CDR3 has 15 residues. In germline, CDR1 is MNHEY, CDR2 SMNVEV (reference sequence). V shed 5 bases and J shed 0 bases, with 13 bases lying between them. Here the CDR3 DNA reads TGTGCCAGCAGTCCGCTAAGTATTGACCAAGAGACCCAGTACTTC. Amino acids: CASSPLSIDQETQYF.

V is TRBV5-1 and J is TRBJ2-5, with D possibly TRBD2 on 5 matching bases. CDR3 length: 14 residues. CDR1 is SGHRS and CDR2 is YFSETQ in the germline V gene. V was cut by 0 bases and J by 2 bases, with 8 bases left in between. CDR3 in DNA: TGCGCCAGCAGCTTGGTACCGGGGCAAGAGACCCAGTACTTC. Its protein is CASSLVPGQETQYF.

V and J are TRBV7-9 and TRBJ2-1, with 7 bases aligning to TRBD1. This CDR3 has 14 residues. Germline V lookup: CDR1 SEHNR, CDR2 FQNEAQ (reference sequence). Losses at the gene ends were 5 bases for V and 6 bases for J; bases not matched to a gene: 7. The CDR3 reads CASSQTSGGNEQFF. The DNA for the CDR3 is TGTGCCAGCAGCCAGACGTCAGGGGGCAATGAGCAGTTCTTC.

This clonotype was counted between two and nine times. V usage is TRBV12-3 or TRBV12-4 and J usage is TRBJ2-7; 8 nucleotides match TRBD1. CDR3 length equals 15 residues. J was trimmed by 2 bases and V by 3 bases; bases with no gene match: 6. Written as DNA, the CDR3 is TGTGCCAGCAGTTTGAAGGACAGGGCGGCCTACGAGCAGTACTTC. Its translation: CASSLKDRAAYEQYF.

This clonotype was counted between two and nine times. The chain employs TRBV3-1 and TRBJ2-3; D remains ambiguous. The CDR3 extends over 13 amino acids. The germline gives CDR1 LGHDT, CDR2 YNNKEL (reference sequence). The V end lost 1 base, the J end lost 5 bases, and 7 bases lay between the germline ends. The CDR3 reads CASSQAYRDTQYF. The CDR3 coding sequence is TGTGCCAGCAGCCAAGCTTATAGAGATACGCAGTATTTT.

The sample holds a few counts of this clonotype. This chain connects TRBV27 to TRBJ1-2, with TRBD1 matching over 7 bases. The CDR3 runs to 13 residues. Germline V gives CDR1 MNHEY, CDR2 SMNVEV (reference sequence). With V trimmed by 4 bases and J by 4 bases, 3 bases remained unmatched. The CDR3 sequence: CASSYRGAYGYTF. Written as DNA, the CDR3 is TGTGCCAGCAGTTACAGGGGCGCCTATGGCTACACCTTC.

This clonotype came up a few times. The chain links TRBV7-8 to TRBJ2-1; D is ambiguous. Trimming pared 0 bases from V and 1 base from J, leaving 13 bases between. The CDR3 covers 17 residues. CDR1 and CDR2 (germline): SGHVS, FQNEAQ. The CDR3 region is CASSLAQGSLSYNEQFF. CDR3 DNA sequence: TGTGCCAGCAGCTTAGCGCAAGGGTCTCTATCCTACAATGAGCAGTTCTTC.

This clonotype came up a few times. The chain uses TRBV12-3 or TRBV12-4 and TRBJ2-1; 13 positions match TRBD2. V shed 5 bases and J 10 bases; nucleotides not matched to a gene: 5. The CDR3 loop spans 14 amino acids. CDR3 nucleotides: TGTGCCAGCAGTACTAGCGGGGGGGCCGGCGAGCAGTTCTTC. Protein: CASSTSGGAGEQFF.

In this sample, this clonotype turned up a few times. The chain links TRBV12-3 or TRBV12-4 to TRBJ2-1, with TRBD2 identical over 10 bases. The CDR3 is 19 residues long. With V trimmed by 6 bases and J by 5 bases, 19 bases remained unmatched. The CDR3 DNA sequence: TGTGCCAGCAGCCCTGATCGACGGTTAGCGGGGGGACTAAACAATGAGCAGTTCTTC. Translation gives CASSPDRRLAGGLNNEQFF.

This chain joins TRBV14 and TRBJ2-1; D call uncertain. This CDR3 comprises 11 residues. V lost 2 bases and J lost 12, with 8 bases in between. The germline V gene encodes CDR1 SGHDN and CDR2 FVKESK. DNA of the CDR3: TGTGCCAGCAGCCAATCGCTGGGGCAGTTCTTC. Its translation: CASSQSLGQFF.

The table lists this clonotype with a few counts. The CDR3 region has the DNA TGTGCCAGCAGCTCCAACCTTGGACAGGACCCTGAATATAGCAATCAGCCCCAGCATTTT. It is translated as CASSSNLGQDPEYSNQPQHF. The genes are TRBV11-2 and TRBJ1-5; 7 positions match TRBD1. The J segment lost 0 bases and the V segment lost 4 bases, leaving 18 bases of the junction unmatched. There are 20 residues in the CDR3. CDR1 is SGHAT and CDR2 is FQNNGV in the germline V gene.

The rearrangement uses TRBV6-5 and TRBJ2-1; D perhaps matches TRBD2 (6 bases). The CDR3 is 13 residues long. Germline V CDR1 and CDR2: MNHEY, SVGAGI. V gave up 1 base and J gave up 8 bases, with 9 bases separating them. CDR3 in amino acids: CASSYWDWDEQFF. The CDR3, as DNA: TGTGCCAGCAGTTACTGGGACTGGGATGAGCAGTTCTTC.

At least ten counts were recorded for this clonotype. DNA for the CDR3: TGCGCCAGCAGCTGGGGGGTCAGCTACGAGCAGTACTTC. This sequence encodes CASSWGVSYEQYF. The chain recombines TRBV5-1 with TRBJ2-7; tentatively, D is TRBD2 (6 bases). Trimming removed 3 bases at V and 3 bases at J, with 10 bases between. The V gene's germline CDR1 is SGHRS and CDR2 YFSETQ. CDR3 length equals 13 residues.

This clonotype has only a few counts. This chain connects TRBV2 to TRBJ1-5; 9 bases align to TRBD1. The ends lost 6 bases at V and 5 bases at J; junction bases unmatched: 8. Germline loops: CDR1 SNHLY, CDR2 FYNNEI. The CDR3 contains 15 residues. CDR3 nucleotide sequence: TGTGCCAGCAGCGAACAGGGGGCGCGTGATCAGCCCCAGCATTTT. Its translation: CASSEQGARDQPQHF.

The chain joins TRBV7-8 to TRBJ2-7; TRBD1 matches 8 bases. The CDR3 has 16 residues. Trimming cost V 1 base and J 3 bases; bases outside gene matches: 8. The germline V gene encodes CDR1 SGHVS and CDR2 FQNEAQ. The CDR3 sequence: CASSLEGQGALYEQYV. The CDR3 region has the DNA TGTGCCAGCAGCTTAGAGGGTCAGGGGGCTCTCTACGAGCAGTACGTC.

This clonotype has only a few counts. The rearrangement joins TRBV6-2 or TRBV6-3 to TRBJ2-6, with D maybe TRBD1 (6 bases). V was shortened by 3 bases and J by 4 bases, with 13 bases between the two germline ends. CDR3 length equals 16 residues. Looked up from germline, CDR1 is MNHEY and CDR2 is SVGEGT. The CDR3 loop is CASSYGGLSGANVLTF. CDR3 in DNA: TGTGCCAGCAGTTATGGGGGCCTCTCAGGGGCCAACGTCCTGACTTTC.

This clonotype was detected a few times. The V call is TRBV5-1, the J call TRBJ1-3; TRBD1 is a possible D gene (5 bases). The germline gives CDR1 SGHRS, CDR2 YFSETQ. The CDR3 extends over 15 amino acids. The ends were cut back, 2 bases at V and 0 bases at J, with 9 bases in the middle. Written as DNA, the CDR3 is TGCGCCAGCAGCTTAACAGGACCCTCTGGAAACACCATATATTTT. The encoded protein is CASSLTGPSGNTIYF.

This chain joins TRBV12-3 or TRBV12-4 and TRBJ1-1; possibly TRBD1 for D (6 bases). The CDR3 totals 13 residues. V was shortened by 11 bases and J by 3 bases, with 16 bases between the two germline ends. The CDR3 region is CAARTQGYTEAFF. In nucleotides, the CDR3 is TGTGCCGCAAGGACTCAGGGGTACACTGAAGCTTTCTTT.

The V and J genes are TRBV5-1 and TRBJ2-1; TRBD2 matches at 12 bases. The germline gives CDR1 SGHRS, CDR2 YFSETQ. The J segment lost 8 bases and the V segment lost 4 bases, leaving 10 bases of the junction unmatched. The CDR3 has 16 amino acids. In DNA, the CDR3 is TGCGCCAGCAGCCCAAGACTAGCGGGGGTAATCGATGAGCAGTTCTTC. It codes for CASSPRLAGVIDEQFF.

The rearrangement joins TRBV7-9 to TRBJ1-2; D remains ambiguous. CDR1 is SEHNR, CDR2 FQNEAQ, per germline (reference sequence). The length of the CDR3 is 16 residues. Between the trimmed V and J ends, which lost 1 base and 4 bases, there was a span of 16 bases. CDR3 sequence reads: CASSLGTSYLIYGYTF. CDR3 in DNA: TGTGCCAGCAGCTTAGGAACAAGCTATTTGATCTATGGCTACACCTTC. Full variable domain (remainder filled in from reference TRBV7-9 and TRBJ1-2): DTGVSQNPRHKITKRGQNVTFRCDPISEHNRLYWYRQTLGQGPEFLTYFQNEAQLEKSRLLSDRFSAERPKGSFSTLEIQRTEQGDSAMYLCASSLGTSYLIYGYTFGSGTRLTVV.

The genes are TRBV30 and TRBJ1-6; D is uncertain. The CDR3 is made up of 13 amino acids. The germline V gene has CDR1 GTSNPN and CDR2 SVGIG (reference sequence). Trimming removed 5 bases at V and 7 bases at J, with 12 bases between. The DNA of the CDR3 is TGTGCCTGGGCGTCCTCGGAGAATTCACCCCTCCACTTT. Amino acid sequence: CAWASSENSPLHF.

The rearrangement uses TRBV6-2 or TRBV6-3 and TRBJ1-1; D is possibly TRBD1 (5 bases). The germline V and J ends were trimmed by 7 bases and 6 bases, with 21 bases remaining between them. Germline values: CDR1 MNHEY, CDR2 SVGEGT. CDR3 length: 15 amino acids. The CDR3, as DNA: TGTGCCAGCACCCGGGACGGCGGTTTTAGGGCTGAAGCTTTCTTT. Translated, it gives CASTRDGGFRAEAFF.

This clonotype occurred a few times. V and J are TRBV18 and TRBJ2-2; D is possibly TRBD1 (6 bases). The CDR3 has 12 amino acids. Trimming took 3 bases from V and 10 from J, leaving 9 bases between them. Germline V gene sequence: CDR1 KGHSH, CDR2 LQKENI. The CDR3 DNA reads as TGTGCCAGCTCACCGCAGGGGAAGGAGCTGTTTTTT. It is translated as CASSPQGKELFF.

This clonotype was counted between two and nine times. V and J are TRBV3-1 and TRBJ2-7, with a possible D match to TRBD1 (6 bases). The V gene's germline CDR1 is LGHDT and CDR2 YNNKEL (reference sequence). This CDR3 has 14 amino acids. V lost 2 bases and J lost 5, with 13 bases in between. CDR3 bases: TGTGCCAGCAGCCAACCCAACAGGGACCACGAGCAGTACTTC. Its translation: CASSQPNRDHEQYF.

The V gene is TRBV24-1, the J gene TRBJ2-5; D remains ambiguous. CDR1 is KGHDR and CDR2 is SFDVKD in the germline V gene. This CDR3 has 13 residues. V lost 10 bases, J lost 2 bases, and 13 bases lay in between. In nucleotides, the CDR3 is TGTGCCACTCCGTTTTCCCCACAAGAGACCCAGTACTTC. It translates to CATPFSPQETQYF.